Below, 20 T cell receptor beta chains from the same sample are listed, as sequenced in a study of cytotoxic CD8 clonotypes in ibrutinib-treated CLL. Data came from immunoSEQ multiplex PCR; TCRdb stores just in-frame clones and leaves some out. The data show some 140,000 clones, roughly 90% seen once. The sequencing here drew on PBMCs, taken after 12 months of ibrutinib treatment. These receptors came from a human donor with chronic lymphocytic leukemia.

This chain uses TRBV4-1 with TRBJ2-7, with TRBD1 identical over 10 bases. The V segment lost 4 bases and the J segment 4 bases; nucleotides outside the gene matches: 10. CDR1 MGHRA and CDR2 YSYEKL come from the germline V gene. The CDR3 runs to 16 residues. CDR3 nucleotides: TGCGCCAGCAGCCCTGGACCCGACAGGGGGCGATACGAGCAGTACTTC. Encoded protein: CASSPGPDRGRYEQYF.

At least ten counts were recorded for this clone. The V and J genes are TRBV5-5 and TRBJ2-7, with no clear D. Germline assignment: CDR1 SGHKS and CDR2 YYEKEE (reference sequence). Trimming cost V 1 base and J 0 bases, with 5 bases left between them. The CDR3 spans 13 residues. CDR3 in amino acids: CASSLISSYEQYF. The CDR3 nucleotides read TGTGCCAGCAGCTTGATAAGCTCCTACGAGCAGTACTTC.

The chain joins TRBV6-5 to TRBJ2-2; unclear D gene. Germline V gene lookup returns CDR1 MNHEY and CDR2 SVGAGI. V lost 3 bases and J 0 bases, leaving 8 bases between the germline ends. The CDR3 consists of 15 residues. The CDR3 nucleotides read TGTGCCAGCAGTTATTCCCGCACGAACACCGGGGAGCTGTTTTTT. Translating it yields CASSYSRTNTGELFF.

This clone appeared a few times. V is TRBV9 and J is TRBJ1-5; no firm D call. Germline V lookup: CDR1 SGDLS, CDR2 YYNGEE. V gave up 0 bases and J gave up 6 bases, with 10 bases separating them. The CDR3 extends over 14 amino acids. The CDR3 spells CASSVEESGQPQHF. CDR3 DNA sequence: TGTGCCAGCAGCGTAGAAGAGAGTGGTCAGCCCCAGCATTTT.

This clone was picked up one time. The chain carries TRBV7-9 and TRBJ2-1, with 10 bases aligning to TRBD2. Germline CDR1 and CDR2: SEHNR and FQNEAQ (reference sequence). V dropped 3 bases and J dropped 9; count of bases not matched to a gene: 2. CDR3 length: 13 amino acids. The CDR3 sequence is CASSFLAGAEQFF. Here the CDR3 DNA reads TGTGCCAGCAGCTTTCTAGCGGGAGCTGAGCAGTTCTTC.

CDR3 protein: CASSPGTGRGNEQFF. Here the CDR3 DNA reads TGTGCCAGCTCACCCGGGACAGGTAGGGGAAATGAGCAGTTCTTC. V is TRBV18 and J is TRBJ2-1; 8 bases map to TRBD1. The germline V gene has CDR1 KGHSH and CDR2 LQKENI. J was trimmed by 7 bases and V by 3 bases; bases with no gene match: 8. The CDR3 covers 15 residues.

The V call is TRBV29-1, the J call TRBJ2-1; D may correspond to TRBD1 or TRBD2 (5 bases each). Germline-derived CDR1 and CDR2 are SQVTM and ANQGSEA. CDR3 length: 14 amino acids. Trimming pared 2 bases from V and 7 bases from J, leaving 15 bases between. CDR3 nucleotide sequence: TGCAGCGTTGAAACCTTCCCCGGGGCGAATGAGCAGTTCTTC. Translation gives CSVETFPGANEQFF.

The chain's CDR3 is CASQSKGGYTF. The CDR3 DNA sequence: TGTGCCAGCCAATCGAAGGGTGGCTACACCTTC. V is TRBV28 and J is TRBJ1-2; D gene unclear. V was clipped by 8 bases and J by 7 bases, with 11 bases between them. The CDR3 consists of 11 residues. Germline-derived CDR1 and CDR2 are MDHEN and SYDVKM.

To note about this clone: One junction end does not reproduce the germline sequence, and a read error may be involved. The chain uses TRBV7-7 and TRBJ2-1; D might be TRBD1 or TRBD2, each matching 5 bases. The germline gives CDR1 SSHAT, CDR2 FNYEAQ (reference sequence). The length of the CDR3 is 15 residues. The CDR3 here is CASSAGVSGAYEQFF. The CDR3 DNA reads as TGTGCTAGCAGCGCCGGGGTTTCCGGGGCCTATGAGCAGTTCTTC.

This clone was counted only a few times. The chain carries TRBV6-6 and TRBJ2-5, with 12 bases matching TRBD2. CDR1 and CDR2 from the germline V gene are MNHNY and SVGAGI (reference sequence). Trimming at V came to 5 bases and at J to 4 bases, leaving 5 bases not matched to a gene. The CDR3 has 15 amino acids. For the CDR3, the DNA is TGTGCCAGCAGTGAGACTAGCGGGAGTGGAGAGACCCAGTACTTC. Amino acid sequence: CASSETSGSGETQYF.

The V gene is TRBV6-1, the J gene TRBJ1-3, with D uncertain. The CDR3 runs 14 residues. Germline V CDR1 and CDR2: MNHNS, SASEGT. The V gene lost 5 bases and the J gene lost 2 bases, with 10 bases spanning the gap. The CDR3 DNA follows: TGTGCCAGCAGTTCGCGGGGTACTGGAAACACCATATATTTT. Its translation: CASSSRGTGNTIYF.

This clone was recorded only once. The chain employs TRBV11-2 and TRBJ2-7, with D possibly called TRBD1 or TRBD2 (5 bases each). The CDR3 consists of 17 residues. V dropped 0 bases and J dropped 0 bases, with 15 bases sitting between them. Germline V lookup: CDR1 SGHAT, CDR2 FQNNGV. CDR3 sequence (DNA): TGTGCCAGCAGCTTAGATACTGGGACCCGGAGCTCCTACGAGCAGTACTTC. Its protein product is CASSLDTGTRSSYEQYF.

The chain employs TRBV18 and TRBJ2-7, with 7 bases that match TRBD2. J lost 0 bases, V lost 1 base, and 6 bases had no gene match. CDR3 length: 16 residues. Per the germline V gene, CDR1 is KGHSH and CDR2 is LQKENI. The CDR3 region has the DNA TGTGCCAGCTCACCACGTACGGCGGGAGACTCCTACGAGCAGTACTTC. Translated, it gives CASSPRTAGDSYEQYF.

The rearrangement joins TRBV7-6 to TRBJ2-7, with D unresolved. Per the germline V gene, CDR1 is SGHVS and CDR2 is FNYEAQ. The V and J ends lost 1 base and 6 bases respectively, with 10 bases between them. The CDR3 contains 13 residues. The CDR3 loop reads CASSLGVDREQYF. For the CDR3, the DNA is TGTGCCAGCAGCTTAGGGGTCGACCGCGAGCAGTACTTC. Looking up the rest from reference TRBV7-6 and TRBJ2-7 gives the full variable domain: GAGVSQSPRYKVTKRGQDVALRCDPISGHVSLYWYRQALGQGPEFLTYFNYEAQQDKSGLPNDRFSAERPEGSISTLTIQRTEQRDSAMYRCASSLGVDREQYFGPGTRLTVT.

The V gene is TRBV11-3, the J gene TRBJ2-5; possible D gene TRBD1, 6 bases. This CDR3 comprises 13 residues. V lost 2 bases, J lost 3 bases, and 7 bases lay in between. Germline V CDR1 and CDR2: SGHNT, YENEEA. CDR3 sequence: CASSLNREETQYF. CDR3 in DNA: TGTGCCAGCAGCTTAAACAGGGAAGAGACCCAGTACTTC.

The V gene is TRBV7-9, the J gene TRBJ1-2; TRBD1 matches at 8 bases. With 0 bases clipped from V and 6 bases from J, the junction kept 3 bases outside the gene matches. The CDR3 is made up of 14 amino acids. CDR1 SEHNR and CDR2 FQNEAQ come from the germline V gene (reference sequence). Here the CDR3 DNA reads TGTGCCAGCAGCTTAGCGCAGGGGGCTAATGGCTACACCTTC. Translating it yields CASSLAQGANGYTF.

The genes are TRBV14 and TRBJ2-7; the D is unclear. This CDR3 contains 13 residues. Germline V lookup: CDR1 SGHDN, CDR2 FVKESK. The V end was cut by 0 bases, the J end by 5 bases, with 8 bases between. The CDR3 DNA reads TGTGCCAGCAGCCAAGACGGGCCGGACGAGCAGTACTTC. As protein: CASSQDGPDEQYF.

The chain is built from TRBV10-1 and TRBJ2-5; 8 positions agree with TRBD2. This CDR3 has 13 residues. V was pared by 4 bases and J by 4 bases, with 2 bases of the junction left unmatched. From germline, CDR1 is WNHNN and CDR2 SYGVQD (reference sequence). The CDR3 DNA reads as TGCGCCAGCAGTGGCCGGGAGGGAGAGACCCAGTACTTC. Its translation: CASSGREGETQYF.

V usage is TRBV7-9 and J usage is TRBJ2-4, with TRBD2 matching over 10 bases. Germline CDR1 reads SEHNR; CDR2 reads FQNEAQ (reference sequence). CDR3 length equals 19 residues. V gave up 0 bases and J gave up 1 base; unmatched junction bases: 9. CDR3 region: CASSLAPSGSFSAKNIQYF. The DNA of the CDR3 is TGTGCCAGCAGCTTAGCCCCTAGCGGGAGTTTTTCGGCCAAAAACATTCAGTACTTC.

J is TRBJ1-3 and V is TRBV13; TRBD1 agrees at 11 bases. The CDR3 is 15 amino acids. After removal of 3 bases from V and 5 bases from J, the junction contained 3 bases not matched to a gene. Germline V gene sequence: CDR1 PRHDT, CDR2 FYEKMQ (reference sequence). CDR3 residues: CASSLGDRGRNTIYF. Here the CDR3 DNA reads TGTGCCAGCAGCTTGGGGGACAGGGGGAGAAACACCATATATTTT.